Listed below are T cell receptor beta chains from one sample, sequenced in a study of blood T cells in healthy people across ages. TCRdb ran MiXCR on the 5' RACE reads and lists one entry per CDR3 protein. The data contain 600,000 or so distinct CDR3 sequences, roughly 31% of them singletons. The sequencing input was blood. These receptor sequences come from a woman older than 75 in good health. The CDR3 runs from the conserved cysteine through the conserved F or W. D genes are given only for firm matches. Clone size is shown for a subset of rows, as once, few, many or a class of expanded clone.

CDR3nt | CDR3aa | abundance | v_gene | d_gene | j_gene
TGTGCCACCAGCAGAGAAAAGGACAGGGGAGAAGGCTATGGCTACACCTTC | CATSREKDRGEGYGYTF | - | TRBV15 | TRBD1 | TRBJ1-2
TGTGCCATCAGTGAGGCCAGTAACTATGGCTGCACCTTC | CAISEASNYGCTF | - | TRBV10-3 | - | TRBJ1-2
TGTGCCAGCCGCGGGGGTTCTTTCCCCGAGCAGTACTTC | CASRGGSFPEQYF | many | TRBV27 | TRBD2 | TRBJ2-7
TGCAGTGCTAGAGATCCTAGCGGGGTACAAGAGACCCAGTACTTC | CSARDPSGVQETQYF | - | TRBV20-1 | TRBD2 | TRBJ2-5
TGTGCCAGCAGTTACGGGGACAGGACGCACTACGAGCAGTACTTC | CASSYGDRTHYEQYF | - | TRBV6-6 | TRBD1 | TRBJ2-7
TGCGCCAGCAGCTTGGAGTCCCCAGGGGGCTATGGCTACACCTTC | CASSLESPGGYGYTF | many | TRBV5-1 | TRBD1 | TRBJ1-2
TGTGCCAGTAGTCTTGGACTGGGAGATACGCAGTATTTT | CASSLGLGDTQYF | few | TRBV19 | - | TRBJ2-3
TGTGCCACCAGCAGAGTGGGGGGAGTCGATGAGCAGTTCTTC | CATSRVGGVDEQFF | - | TRBV15 | - | TRBJ2-1
TGTGCCAGCAGACCAGTTAGCGGAACCGGGGAGCTGTTTTTT | CASRPVSGTGELFF | - | TRBV6-4 | - | TRBJ2-2
TGTGCCAGCAGCCGCCCAGGGGGCAGCTATGGCTACACCTTC | CASSRPGGSYGYTF | many | TRBV7-2 | TRBD1 | TRBJ1-2
TGTGCCAGCAGTACCGACAGAGAGTACGAGCAGTACTTC | CASSTDREYEQYF | many | TRBV12-3/TRBV12-4 | - | TRBJ2-7
TGTGCCAGCACCTGGGAAGGGAACACAGATACGCAGTATTTT | CASTWEGNTDTQYF | many | TRBV2 | - | TRBJ2-3
TGTGCCAGCAGCCAAGATAGGAGCAGCGCCCTGGGGTACGAGCAGTACTTC | CASSQDRSSALGYEQYF | few | TRBV3-1 | - | TRBJ2-7
TGCAGTGCTAGGGTACAGGGCCCCACAGATACGCAGTATTTT | CSARVQGPTDTQYF | - | TRBV20-1 | - | TRBJ2-3
TGTGCCAGCAGCTTAGCCGGACTAGCCGGGGCAGATACGCAGTATTTT | CASSLAGLAGADTQYF | - | TRBV7-2 | TRBD2 | TRBJ2-3
TGCAGTGCAACCGAACGTAGCGGGAGTAGGTACGAGCAGTACTTC | CSATERSGSRYEQYF | - | TRBV20-1 | TRBD2 | TRBJ2-7
TGCGCCCGCAGCCAAGCAAACACTAGAGATAGTGAGCAGTACTTC | CARSQANTRDSEQYF | - | TRBV4-1 | - | TRBJ2-5
TGTGCCAGCAGTTTACCTCGGACTAGCGGGGTGGTCAGTGAGCAGTTCTTC | CASSLPRTSGVVSEQFF | - | TRBV27 | TRBD2 | TRBJ2-1
TGTGCCAGCATCCAGGGGGGCCAAGAGACCCAGTACTTC | CASIQGGQETQYF | few | TRBV28 | - | TRBJ2-5
TGTGCCAGCAGCTTTGGACGGATGGAGACCCAGTACTTC | CASSFGRMETQYF | many | TRBV5-6 | - | TRBJ2-5
TGCGCCGGCAGCTTGGCCCCGGGGGGGGCCCTCAATGAGCAGTTCTTC | CAGSLAPGGALNEQFF | - | TRBV5-1 | TRBD2 | TRBJ2-1
TGCGCCAGCAGCTACACGGGTCAAGAGACCCAGTACTTC | CASSYTGQETQYF | - | TRBV5-1 | - | TRBJ2-5
TGCGCCAGCAGCTTGGGGGGTTCAGGGTCCGAGCAGTACTTC | CASSLGGSGSEQYF | many | TRBV5-1 | - | TRBJ2-7
TGTGCCAGCTCCCCCTGGGCAGGGACTGTCTACGAGCAGTACTTC | CASSPWAGTVYEQYF | few | TRBV18 | - | TRBJ2-7
TGTGCCTGGGAAACAGGGGGCGCGATTGGAAACACCATATATTTT | CAWETGGAIGNTIYF | - | TRBV30 | TRBD1 | TRBJ1-3
TGCGCCAGCAGCCAAAGGAGGGGAAGCGGCACAGATACGCAGTATTTT | CASSQRRGSGTDTQYF | - | TRBV4-3 | - | TRBJ2-3
TGCGCCAGCAGCCAGAGCGGGGGGGCCCACACCGGGGAGCTGTTTTTT | CASSQSGGAHTGELFF | - | TRBV4-3 | TRBD2 | TRBJ2-2
TGTGCCAGCAGCCAGCGCGGGGGGCGGGCAGATACGCAGTATTTT | CASSQRGGRADTQYF | - | TRBV3-1 | TRBD2 | TRBJ2-3
TGCAGTGCGGTTAGAGGGGCGGGGGGGACCTACAATGAGCAGTTCTTC | CSAVRGAGGTYNEQFF | many | TRBV20-1 | TRBD2 | TRBJ2-1
TGCGCCAGCAGCCCGATAGGTATAAGCGAGCAGTACTTC | CASSPIGISEQYF | - | TRBV4-1 | - | TRBJ2-7
TGTGCCATCAGCACCGGGACAGGCGGTACAGATACGCAGTATTTT | CAISTGTGGTDTQYF | - | TRBV10-3 | TRBD1 | TRBJ2-3
TGCGCCAGCAGCGATCTAAACAAAGAGACCCAGTACTTC | CASSDLNKETQYF | many | TRBV5-1 | - | TRBJ2-5
TGCAGCGTCCGCCGGGACAACCAAAATGAGCAGTTCTTC | CSVRRDNQNEQFF | many | TRBV29-1 | - | TRBJ2-1
TGTGCCAGCAGCGTAGCTACAGGGAAACACACCGGGGAGCTGTTTTTT | CASSVATGKHTGELFF | - | TRBV9 | - | TRBJ2-2
TGTGCCATCAAGGGGACAGGGGGCGGAGATACGCAGTATTTT | CAIKGTGGGDTQYF | many | TRBV10-3 | TRBD1 | TRBJ2-3
TGCGCCAGCAGCCATTATCTTTCCGGGACCTCCTACGAGCAGTACTTC | CASSHYLSGTSYEQYF | - | TRBV4-1 | - | TRBJ2-7
TGTGCCAGCAGCTCCAGGACTAGCGGGGGTGCAGGAGGGACCCAGTACTTC | CASSSRTSGGAGGTQYF | - | TRBV7-9 | TRBD2 | TRBJ2-5
TGTGCCAGTAGTATTCTGGGACAGGGAGGGACGAACACTGAAGCTTTCTTT | CASSILGQGGTNTEAFF | few | TRBV19 | TRBD1 | TRBJ1-1
TGTGCCAGCAGCGTAGCTGGGTCCCTAGGACAGAGAGGCTACACCTTC | CASSVAGSLGQRGYTF | few | TRBV9 | - | TRBJ1-2
TGTGCCAGCAGCCATGGGACTAGCGGGAGTGGAGAGACCCAGTACTTC | CASSHGTSGSGETQYF | - | TRBV3-1 | TRBD2 | TRBJ2-5
TGTGCCACCAGGAGCGGGGGCCACTATGGCTACACCTTC | CATRSGGHYGYTF | many | TRBV15 | - | TRBJ1-2
TGCGCCAGCAGCCAAGATGTCAGGCCGTCCTACGAGCAGTACTTC | CASSQDVRPSYEQYF | - | TRBV4-3 | - | TRBJ2-7
TGTGCCAGCAGCCAAGCGGTTGGGACAGGGGATCAGCCCCAGCATTTT | CASSQAVGTGDQPQHF | - | TRBV4-2 | TRBD1 | TRBJ1-5
TGCAGTGCCCCCCCCGGCAGGGGCCAGCAGCCCCAGCATTTT | CSAPPGRGQQPQHF | - | TRBV20-1 | - | TRBJ1-5
TGTGCCAGCAGTGAATCGGCCGCCGGGGAGCTGTTTTTT | CASSESAAGELFF | many | TRBV2 | - | TRBJ2-2
TGTGCCAGCAGCTTATTTGCGGAAGCTTTCTTT | CASSLFAEAFF | many | TRBV7-2 | - | TRBJ1-1
TGTGCCAGCTCACCCTCTGTTCCGGGTGAAGCTTTCTTT | CASSPSVPGEAFF | - | TRBV18 | - | TRBJ1-1
TGTGCCAGCACCACAGGGGCTAATCAGCCCCAGCATTTT | CASTTGANQPQHF | - | TRBV27 | TRBD1 | TRBJ1-5
TGTGCCAGCAACGGACTAGCAGGGGGATACGAGCAGTACTTC | CASNGLAGGYEQYF | - | TRBV7-2 | - | TRBJ2-7
TGTGCCAGCAGCTTAGCGGGGGGCCGAAACACAGATACGCAGTATTTT | CASSLAGGRNTDTQYF | many | TRBV7-2 | - | TRBJ2-3
TGTGCCAGCAGTTACTCTCAGCGGGGGCAAGAGACCCAGTACTTC | CASSYSQRGQETQYF | - | TRBV6-5 | TRBD2 | TRBJ2-5
TGTGCCAGCAGCTCCCGACTAGCGGGGGCCGGAGAATTGTTCTTC | CASSSRLAGAGELFF | many | TRBV14 | TRBD2 | TRBJ2-1
TGTGCCAGCAGACAGGGAAGCACAGATACGCAGTATTTT | CASRQGSTDTQYF | few | TRBV14 | - | TRBJ2-3
TGTGCCAGCAGAACCCGGGGGGTTTACAGTGAAAAACTGTTTTTT | CASRTRGVYSEKLFF | few | TRBV6-1 | - | TRBJ1-4
TGTGCCAGCAGCGTAGAACCTTCCTATGGCTACACCTTC | CASSVEPSYGYTF | - | TRBV9 | - | TRBJ1-2